These 23 T cell receptor beta chains came from one sample sequenced in a study of human T cells and chemical hapten exposure. From the RACE reads, TCRdb called clonotypes with MiXCR, one entry per CDR3 protein. The table lists about 160,000 distinct CDR3 sequences, 25% to 35% of them singletons. The time point is: patch test 3, about 24 weeks after DPC sensitization. Treatment indicated: therapeutic diphenylcyclopropenone sensitization with weekly scalp DPC. Material: whole blood, obtained in connection with sensitization to the hapten diphenylcyclopropenone (DPC). These receptors were collected from a woman aged 18 to 35 with alopecia areata. Some clones in this sample may be carry-over from other donors' samples.

The chain employs TRBV6-4 and TRBJ1-1; 7 nucleotides line up with TRBD1. Germline V gene sequence: CDR1 MRHNA, CDR2 SNTAGT. The V gene end was trimmed by 10 bases and the J gene end by 8 bases; junction bases not matched to a gene: 4. The CDR3 runs to 10 residues. The CDR3 nucleotides read TGTGCCATCCCGGACAGGGAAGCTTTCTTT. It codes for CAIPDREAFF.

This clonotype is labeled medium-sized. V and J are TRBV20-1 and TRBJ2-7; possible D gene TRBD2, 5 bases. CDR1 is DFQATT, CDR2 SNEGSKA, per germline (reference sequence). V lost 6 bases and J 2 bases, leaving 17 bases between the germline ends. The CDR3 is 14 amino acids. The CDR3 nucleotides are TGCAGTGCCCTATATCGGACTGAAACCTACGAGCAGTACTTC. This sequence encodes CSALYRTETYEQYF.

The chain carries TRBV3-1 and TRBJ1-1; D might be TRBD1 (6 bases). Trimming took off 7 bases at V and 4 bases at J, with 19 bases between the two ends. Per the germline V gene, CDR1 is LGHDT and CDR2 is YNNKEL (reference sequence). The CDR3 covers 15 residues. CDR3 residues: CASKPFTDRSTEAFF. CDR3 nucleotide sequence: TGTGCCAGCAAACCTTTTACCGACAGGTCCACTGAAGCTTTCTTT. Complete variable domain (other parts from reference TRBV3-1 and TRBJ1-1): DTAVSQTPKYLVTQMGNDKSIKCEQNLGHDTMYWYKQDSKKFLKIMFSYNNKELIINETVPNRFSPKSPDKAHLNLHINSLELGDSAVYFCASKPFTDRSTEAFFGQGTRLTVV.

This clonotype was counted a single time. The genes are TRBV4-3 and TRBJ1-5; D not certain. CDR1 is LGHNA, CDR2 YSLEER, per germline. CDR3 length: 15 residues. V was cut by 8 bases and J by 4 bases, with 18 bases left in between. This chain's CDR3 is CASSLEDGTNQPQHF. The DNA of the CDR3 is TGCGCCAGCTCCCTCGAAGATGGCACAAATCAGCCCCAGCATTTT.

This clonotype came up many times. The chain links TRBV5-1 to TRBJ2-5; 9 nucleotides agree with TRBD1. Germline assignment: CDR1 SGHRS and CDR2 YFSETQ. The CDR3 sequence is 14 residues long. The V and J ends lost 3 bases and 4 bases, in that order; junction bases with no gene match: 4. The CDR3 spells CASSWTGDVETQYF. DNA for the CDR3: TGCGCCAGCAGCTGGACAGGGGACGTAGAGACCCAGTACTTC.

Only a few counts were recorded for this clonotype. This sequence joins TRBV5-1 and TRBJ2-7; 7 bases map to TRBD1. V lost 4 bases, J lost 3 bases, and 7 bases stayed unmatched. Germline CDR1 and CDR2: SGHRS and YFSETQ. This CDR3 contains 14 residues. CDR3 coding DNA: TGCGCCAGCAGCATCACCGGGACAGTCTACGAGCAGTACTTC. Encoded protein: CASSITGTVYEQYF.

V gene TRBV6-2 or TRBV6-3 combines with J gene TRBJ1-6; D is undetermined. Looked up from germline, CDR1 is MNHEY and CDR2 is SVGEGT. Trimming left V 0 bases short and J 10 bases short, with 10 bases between. The CDR3 has 14 residues. In DNA, the CDR3 is TGTGCCAGCAGTTACTCGGGGAGTAACTCACCCCTCCACTTT. Translation gives CASSYSGSNSPLHF.

In its sample, this clonotype was seen once. The CDR3: CASRQGETQYF. DNA for the CDR3: TGCGCCAGCAGACAGGGTGAGACCCAGTACTTC. The chain combines TRBV4-3 with TRBJ2-5, with TRBD1 as a possible D gene (6 bases). The CDR3 loop spans 11 amino acids. In germline, CDR1 is LGHNA, CDR2 YSLEER. Trimming took off 6 bases at V and 5 bases at J, with 7 bases between the two ends.

V gene TRBV20-1 combines with J gene TRBJ2-5; D not resolved. The CDR3 is made up of 12 amino acids. Germline CDR1 reads DFQATT; CDR2 reads SNEGSKA (reference sequence). V dropped 7 bases and J dropped 1 base, with 10 bases sitting between them. The CDR3 sequence is CSGPSRQETQYF. In DNA form, the CDR3 reads TGCAGTGGCCCAAGTCGCCAAGAGACCCAGTACTTC.

The chain links TRBV6-2 or TRBV6-3 to TRBJ2-1, with D possibly TRBD1 on 6 matching bases. In germline, CDR1 is MNHEY, CDR2 SVGEGT. Trimming took 0 bases from V and 3 from J, leaving 12 bases between them. This CDR3 contains 16 residues. In DNA, the CDR3 is TGTGCCAGCAGTTACTCGTCGACAGGTCGCTACAATGAGCAGTTCTTC. It translates to CASSYSSTGRYNEQFF.

This chain joins TRBV18 and TRBJ2-7, with 10 bases matching TRBD1. V gave up 2 bases and J gave up 4 bases; unmatched junction bases: 8. The CDR3 spans 16 residues. The germline V gene encodes CDR1 KGHSH and CDR2 LQKENI. CDR3 coding DNA: TGTGCCAGCTCACCAATCATGGGACAGGGGAAATACGAGCAGTACTTC. It translates to CASSPIMGQGKYEQYF.

There are a few counts of this clonotype. The chain employs TRBV4-1 and TRBJ2-1; D might be TRBD2 (6 bases). V gave up 0 bases and J gave up 0 bases, with 15 bases separating them. CDR1 and CDR2 (germline): MGHRA, YSYEKL. The CDR3 has 18 amino acids. The DNA of the CDR3 is TGCGCCAGCAGCCAAGAAATAGTGGGACTTAGCTCCTACAATGAGCAGTTCTTC. It is translated as CASSQEIVGLSSYNEQFF.

This chain joins TRBV6-2 or TRBV6-3 and TRBJ2-5; D ambiguous. The germline gives CDR1 MNHEY, CDR2 SVGEGT. V lost 0 bases, J lost 6 bases, and 14 bases lay in between. This CDR3 region has 15 residues. The CDR3 sequence is CASSYSSSDLQTQYF. The CDR3 coding sequence is TGTGCCAGCAGTTACTCGAGCAGCGACTTGCAGACCCAGTACTTC.

This clonotype was seen at least ten times. CDR3 DNA sequence: TGCAGTGCTAGGTCCCCTCAGTTCTTC. Its protein product is CSARSPQFF. This chain uses TRBV20-1 with TRBJ2-1, with no clear D. CDR1 and CDR2 (germline): DFQATT, SNEGSKA (reference sequence). The CDR3 consists of 9 residues. Trimming cost V 3 bases and J 13 bases, with 7 bases left between them.

There are a few counts of this clonotype. CDR3 nucleotide sequence: TGCAGCGTTGTGGGCAGGGGTCTCCAAGAGACCCAGTACTTC. Protein sequence: CSVVGRGLQETQYF. The rearrangement joins TRBV29-1 to TRBJ2-5; a weak D match, TRBD1 (6 bases). V was clipped by 4 bases and J by 1 base, with 13 bases between them. The length of the CDR3 is 14 residues. Germline V gene sequence: CDR1 SQVTM, CDR2 ANQGSEA.

V and J are TRBV28 and TRBJ2-1; 13 nucleotides match TRBD2. The CDR3 consists of 17 residues. The germline CDR1 and CDR2 sequences are MDHEN and SYDVKM. V trimming: 4 bases; J trimming: 3 bases; junction bases outside the gene matches: 6. The CDR3 is CASSWTSGREGYNEQFF. The CDR3 nucleotides are TGTGCCAGCAGTTGGACTAGCGGGAGAGAGGGCTACAATGAGCAGTTCTTC.

This clonotype occurred a few times. The rearrangement joins TRBV10-3 to TRBJ1-4; D gene uncertain. The CDR3 is 13 amino acids. Trimming shortened V by 8 bases and J by 0 bases, and 7 bases separated the two germline ends. Germline assignment: CDR1 ENHRY and CDR2 SYGVKD. The CDR3 DNA sequence: TGTGCCATCCAGGATGCAACTAATGAAAAACTGTTTTTT. It is translated as CAIQDATNEKLFF.

The rearrangement links TRBV9 to TRBJ2-1; a possible D gene is TRBD2 (6 bases). The CDR3 is made up of 15 amino acids. With 4 bases removed from V and 8 bases from J, the gap between germline ends came to 19 bases. CDR1 and CDR2 from the germline V gene are SGDLS and YYNGEE. CDR3 nucleotide sequence: TGTGCCAGCAGCCTCCCAAGGAGGGGCAGGGATGAGCAGTTCTTC. Translated: CASSLPRRGRDEQFF.

The rearrangement uses TRBV5-4 and TRBJ2-1; 9 nucleotides line up with TRBD1. Germline CDR1 SGHNT, CDR2 YYREEE (reference sequence). The CDR3 is 15 amino acids. After removal of 4 bases from V and 4 bases from J, the junction contained 6 bases not matched to a gene. Written as DNA, the CDR3 is TGTGCCAGCAGCCCACCGGGACAGGGATACAATGAGCAGTTCTTC. Encoded protein: CASSPPGQGYNEQFF.

The chain has TRBV6-2 or TRBV6-3 and TRBJ2-3, with TRBD2 identical over 9 bases. V gave up 6 bases and J gave up 5 bases; unmatched junction bases: 9. The CDR3 is 15 amino acids. Germline V gene data show CDR1 as MNHEY and CDR2 as SVGEGT. The CDR3 region is CASRDPAGGRDTQYF. The DNA for the CDR3 is TGTGCCAGCAGGGACCCAGCGGGAGGCCGAGATACGCAGTATTTT.

V and J are TRBV9 and TRBJ2-5; D is undetermined. The CDR3 covers 15 residues. Germline CDR1 SGDLS, CDR2 YYNGEE. V lost 4 bases, J lost 2 bases, and 15 bases lay in between. The CDR3 here is CASSPRTAGQETQYF. CDR3 DNA sequence: TGTGCCAGCAGCCCGAGAACCGCTGGGCAAGAGACCCAGTACTTC.

This clonotype was detected only a few times. CDR3 sequence (DNA): TGTGCCAGCAGCACCACTAGCGGGAGCACAGATACGCAGTATTTT. Its protein is CASSTTSGSTDTQYF. This sequence joins TRBV7-3 and TRBJ2-3, with TRBD2 matching over 9 bases. J was trimmed by 0 bases and V by 5 bases; bases with no gene match: 3. The CDR3 sequence is 15 residues long. The germline V gene encodes CDR1 SGHTA and CDR2 FQGTGA.

The rearrangement links TRBV7-2 to TRBJ2-3; D remains unclear. Germline V CDR1 and CDR2: SGHTA, FQGNSA. V shed 2 bases and J shed 6 bases, with 9 bases lying between them. The CDR3 consists of 13 residues. CDR3 DNA sequence: TGTGCCAGCAGCTTAAATGGCGCGGATACGCAGTATTTT. It codes for CASSLNGADTQYF.